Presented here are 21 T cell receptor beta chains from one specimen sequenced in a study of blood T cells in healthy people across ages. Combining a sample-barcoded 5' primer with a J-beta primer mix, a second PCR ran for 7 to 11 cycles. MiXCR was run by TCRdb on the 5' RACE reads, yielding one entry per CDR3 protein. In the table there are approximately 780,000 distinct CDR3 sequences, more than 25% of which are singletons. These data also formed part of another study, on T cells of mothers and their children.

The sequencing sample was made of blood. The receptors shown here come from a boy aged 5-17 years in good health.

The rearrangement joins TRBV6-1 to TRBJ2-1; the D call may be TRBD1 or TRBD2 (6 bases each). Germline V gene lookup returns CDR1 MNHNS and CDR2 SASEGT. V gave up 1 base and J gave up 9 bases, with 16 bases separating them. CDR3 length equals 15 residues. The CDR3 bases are TGTGCCAGCAGTGAAGGGTGGGGGGCTTTCGGTGAGCAGTTCTTC. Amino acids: CASSEGWGAFGEQFF.

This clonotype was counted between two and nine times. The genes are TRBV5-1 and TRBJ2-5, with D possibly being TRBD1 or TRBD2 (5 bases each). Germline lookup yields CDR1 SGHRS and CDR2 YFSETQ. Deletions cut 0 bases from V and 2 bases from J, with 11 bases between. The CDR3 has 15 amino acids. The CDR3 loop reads CASSLVGTDQETQYF. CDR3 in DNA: TGCGCCAGCAGCTTGGTAGGGACGGATCAAGAGACCCAGTACTTC.

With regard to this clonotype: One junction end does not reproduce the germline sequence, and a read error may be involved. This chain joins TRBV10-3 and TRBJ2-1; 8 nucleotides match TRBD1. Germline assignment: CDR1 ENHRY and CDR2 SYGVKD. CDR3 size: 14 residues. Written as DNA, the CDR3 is TGCGCCACCTTGGACAGGGAGTCCTACAATGAGCAGTTCTTC. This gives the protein CATLDRESYNEQFF.

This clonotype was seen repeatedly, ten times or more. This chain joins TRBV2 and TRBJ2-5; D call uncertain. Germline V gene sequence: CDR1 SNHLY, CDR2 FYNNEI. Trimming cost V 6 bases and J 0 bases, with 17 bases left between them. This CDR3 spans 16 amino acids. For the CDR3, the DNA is TGTGCCAGCAGACCGTCCCGCAGTCTGTACCAAGAGACCCAGTACTTC. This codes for CASRPSRSLYQETQYF.

The CDR3 nucleotides read TGCAGTGCTAGAGAGTGGGAAGCTGCTAACTATGGCTACACCTTC. Translation: CSAREWEAANYGYTF. The chain employs TRBV20-1 and TRBJ1-2, with D hard to call. V lost 0 bases to trimming and J lost 0 bases, with 11 bases between them. This CDR3 is 15 amino acids long. Germline CDR1 and CDR2: DFQATT and SNEGSKA (reference sequence).

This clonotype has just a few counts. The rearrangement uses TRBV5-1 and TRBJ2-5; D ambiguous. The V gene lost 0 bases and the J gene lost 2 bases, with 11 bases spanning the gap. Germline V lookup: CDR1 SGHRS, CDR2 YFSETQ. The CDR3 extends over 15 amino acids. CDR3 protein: CASSLDGAEQETQYF. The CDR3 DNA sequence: TGCGCCAGCAGCTTGGATGGAGCAGAACAAGAGACCCAGTACTTC.

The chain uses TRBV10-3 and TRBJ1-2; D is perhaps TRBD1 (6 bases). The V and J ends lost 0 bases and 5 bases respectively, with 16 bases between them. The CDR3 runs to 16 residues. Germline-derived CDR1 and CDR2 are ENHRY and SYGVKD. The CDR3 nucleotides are TGTGCCATCAGTGAGTCGATGAGACAGGTCGAATATGGCTACACCTTC. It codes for CAISESMRQVEYGYTF.

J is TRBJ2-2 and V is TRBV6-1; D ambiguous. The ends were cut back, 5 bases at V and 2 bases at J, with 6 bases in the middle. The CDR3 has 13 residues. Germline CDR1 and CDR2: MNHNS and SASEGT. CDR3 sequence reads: CASSSYNTGELFF. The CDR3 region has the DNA TGTGCCAGCAGTTCTTATAACACCGGGGAGCTGTTTTTT.

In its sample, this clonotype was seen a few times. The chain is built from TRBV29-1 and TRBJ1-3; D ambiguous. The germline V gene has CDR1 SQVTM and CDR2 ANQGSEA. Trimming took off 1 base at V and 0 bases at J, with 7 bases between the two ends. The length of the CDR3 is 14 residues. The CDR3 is CSVEGGSSGNTIYF. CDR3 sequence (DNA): TGCAGCGTTGAAGGAGGGAGCTCTGGAAACACCATATATTTT.

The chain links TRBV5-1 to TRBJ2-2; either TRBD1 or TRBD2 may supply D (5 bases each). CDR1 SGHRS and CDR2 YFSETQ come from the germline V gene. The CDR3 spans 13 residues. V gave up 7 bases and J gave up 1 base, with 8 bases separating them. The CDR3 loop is CASGTLNTGELFF. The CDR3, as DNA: TGCGCCAGCGGGACCTTGAACACCGGGGAGCTGTTTTTT. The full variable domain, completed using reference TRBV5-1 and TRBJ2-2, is KAGVTQTPRYLIKTRGQQVTLSCSPISGHRSVSWYQQTPGQGLQFLFEYFSETQRNKGNFPGRFSGRQFSNSRSEMNVSTLELGDSALYLCASGTLNTGELFFGEGSRLTVL.

The CDR3: CSALPAGGRDGQFF. The CDR3 nucleotides are TGCAGCGCCCTCCCAGCGGGGGGGCGAGATGGGCAGTTCTTC. The V call is TRBV29-1, the J call TRBJ2-5; 10 bases are shared with TRBD2. The DNA matches TRBJ2-1 better at its end, which makes the J call doubtful. This CDR3 region has 14 residues. Germline V CDR1 and CDR2: SQVTM, ANQGSEA.

CDR3 sequence: CATGVWEGYTF. CDR3 DNA: TGTGCCACGGGGGTATGGGAAGGCTACACCTTC. The V and J genes are TRBV12-3 or TRBV12-4 and TRBJ1-2, with TRBD1 as a possible D gene (5 bases). The length of the CDR3 is 11 residues. Trimming took 10 bases from V and 8 from J, leaving 14 bases between them.

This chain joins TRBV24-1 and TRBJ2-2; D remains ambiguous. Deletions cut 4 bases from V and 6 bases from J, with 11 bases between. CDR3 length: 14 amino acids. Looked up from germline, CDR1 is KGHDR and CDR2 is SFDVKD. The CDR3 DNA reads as TGTGCCACCAGTGACCGAGGATCTTCCGGGGAGCTGTTTTTT. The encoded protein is CATSDRGSSGELFF.

For the CDR3, the DNA is TGTGCCAGCAGTTCCTCGTTCGCTAGCGGGGGGGTATCTGATACGCAGTATTTT. Amino acid sequence: CASSSSFASGGVSDTQYF. The J gene is TRBJ2-3, the V gene TRBV27; 12 bases agree with TRBD2. The CDR3 loop spans 18 amino acids. CDR1 is MNHEY and CDR2 is SMNVEV in the germline V gene (reference sequence). Losses at the gene ends were 4 bases for V and 6 bases for J; bases not matched to a gene: 14.

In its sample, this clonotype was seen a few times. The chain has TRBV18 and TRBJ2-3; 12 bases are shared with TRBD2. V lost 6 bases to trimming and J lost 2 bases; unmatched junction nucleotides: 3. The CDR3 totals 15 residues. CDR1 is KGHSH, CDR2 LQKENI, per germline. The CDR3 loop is CASSTSGGITDTQYF. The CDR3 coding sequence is TGTGCCAGCTCGACTAGCGGGGGTATCACAGATACGCAGTATTTT.

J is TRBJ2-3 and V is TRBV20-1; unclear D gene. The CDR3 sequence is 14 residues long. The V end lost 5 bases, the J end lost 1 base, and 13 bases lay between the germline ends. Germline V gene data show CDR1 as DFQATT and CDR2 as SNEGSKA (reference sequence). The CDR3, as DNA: TGCAGTGCTGCCAGCCACCAGGGCACAGATACGCAGTATTTT. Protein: CSAASHQGTDTQYF.

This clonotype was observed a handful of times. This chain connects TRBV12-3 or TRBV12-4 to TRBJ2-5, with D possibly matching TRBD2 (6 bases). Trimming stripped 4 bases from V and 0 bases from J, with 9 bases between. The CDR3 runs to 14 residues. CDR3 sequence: CASSYRGYQETQYF. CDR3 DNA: TGTGCCAGCAGTTATCGGGGGTACCAAGAGACCCAGTACTTC.

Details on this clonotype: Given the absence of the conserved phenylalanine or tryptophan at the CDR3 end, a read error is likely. CDR3 coding DNA: TGCGCCAGCAGCGTAGACGGGGGTTCCTACAATGAGCAGTTCCTC. The encoded protein is CASSVDGGSYNEQFL. The chain joins TRBV9 to TRBJ2-1; D may be TRBD2 (6 bases). Germline CDR1 and CDR2: SGDLS and YYNGEE. CDR3 length: 15 residues.

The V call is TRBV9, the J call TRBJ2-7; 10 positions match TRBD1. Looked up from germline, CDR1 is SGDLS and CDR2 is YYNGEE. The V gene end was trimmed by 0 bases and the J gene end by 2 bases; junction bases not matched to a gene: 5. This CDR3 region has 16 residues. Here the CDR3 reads CASSVDGQGDAYEQYF. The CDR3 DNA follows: TGTGCCAGCAGCGTAGACGGACAGGGGGACGCCTACGAGCAGTACTTC. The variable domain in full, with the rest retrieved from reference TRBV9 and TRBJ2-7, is DSGVTQTPKHLITATGQRVTLRCSPRSGDLSVYWYQQSLDQGLQFLIQYYNGEERAKGNILERFSAQQFPDLHSELNLSSLELGDSALYFCASSVDGQGDAYEQYFGPGTRLTVT.

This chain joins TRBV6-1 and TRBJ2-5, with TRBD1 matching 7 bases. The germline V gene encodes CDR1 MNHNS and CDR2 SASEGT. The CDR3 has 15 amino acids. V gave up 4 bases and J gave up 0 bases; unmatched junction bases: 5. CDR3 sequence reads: CASSGQGLYQETQYF. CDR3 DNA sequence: TGTGCCAGCAGTGGACAGGGTTTATACCAAGAGACCCAGTACTTC.

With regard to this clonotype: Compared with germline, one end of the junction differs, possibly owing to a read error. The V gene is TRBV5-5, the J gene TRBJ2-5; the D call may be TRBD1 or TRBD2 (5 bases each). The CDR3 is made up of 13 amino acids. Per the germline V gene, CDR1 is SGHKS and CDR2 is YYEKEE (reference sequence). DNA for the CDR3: TGTGCCAGCAGCTTGGCCACAGGCCCCCCAGCGGTCTTC. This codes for CASSLATGPPAVF.